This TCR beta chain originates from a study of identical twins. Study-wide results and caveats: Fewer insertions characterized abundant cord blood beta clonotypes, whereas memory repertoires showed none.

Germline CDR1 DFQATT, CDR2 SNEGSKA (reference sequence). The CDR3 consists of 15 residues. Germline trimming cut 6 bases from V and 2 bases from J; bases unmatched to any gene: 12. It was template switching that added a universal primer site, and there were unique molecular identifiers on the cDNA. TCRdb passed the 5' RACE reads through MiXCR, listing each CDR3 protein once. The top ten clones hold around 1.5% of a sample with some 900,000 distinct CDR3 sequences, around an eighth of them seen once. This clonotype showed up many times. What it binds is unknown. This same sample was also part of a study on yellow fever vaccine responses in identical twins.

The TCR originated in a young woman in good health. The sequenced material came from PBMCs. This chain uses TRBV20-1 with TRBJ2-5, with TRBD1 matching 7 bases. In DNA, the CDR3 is TGCAGTGCGCACGAACAGGGGACGACTCAAGAGACCCAGTACTTC. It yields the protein CSAHEQGTTQETQYF.